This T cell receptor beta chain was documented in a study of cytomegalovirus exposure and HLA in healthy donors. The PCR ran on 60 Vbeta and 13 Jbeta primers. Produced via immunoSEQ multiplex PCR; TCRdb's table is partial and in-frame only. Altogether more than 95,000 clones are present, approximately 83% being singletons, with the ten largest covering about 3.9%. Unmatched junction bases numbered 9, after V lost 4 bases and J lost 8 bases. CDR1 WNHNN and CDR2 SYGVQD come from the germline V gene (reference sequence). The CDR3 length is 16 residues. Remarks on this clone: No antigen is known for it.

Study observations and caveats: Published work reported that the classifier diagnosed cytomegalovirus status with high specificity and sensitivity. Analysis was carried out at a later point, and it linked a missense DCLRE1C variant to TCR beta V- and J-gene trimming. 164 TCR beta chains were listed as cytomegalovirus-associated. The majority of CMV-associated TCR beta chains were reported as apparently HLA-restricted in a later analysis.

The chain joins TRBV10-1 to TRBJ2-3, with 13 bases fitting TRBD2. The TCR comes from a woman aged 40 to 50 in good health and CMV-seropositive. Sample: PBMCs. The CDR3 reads CASSVAGTSGTTTQYF. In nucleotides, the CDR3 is TGCGCCAGCAGTGTTGCCGGGACTAGCGGGACAACTACGCAGTATTTT.